This record looks at one T cell receptor (beta chain) sequence and its context. Antigen unknown. The data stem from a study of blood T cells in healthy people across ages. General observations from the study: Investigators treated diversity estimates from one million T cells as underestimates.

Germline V gene lookup returns CDR1 SEHNR and CDR2 FQNEAQ (reference sequence). This CDR3 has 18 amino acids. Between the trimmed V and J ends, which lost 0 bases and 3 bases, there was a span of 18 bases. A second roughly 7 to 12 cycle PCR used barcoded and J-beta primers. TCRdb fed the 5' RACE reads into MiXCR, producing one record per CDR3 protein. The data contain approximately 1,100,000 distinct CDR3 sequences, 40% to 55% of them singletons. Sequenced input: blood. The clonotype comes from a woman aged 55-75 years in good health. The chain carries TRBV7-9 and TRBJ2-1, with D possibly matching TRBD1 (6 bases). In DNA, the CDR3 is TGTGCCAGCAGCTTAGCTCGCCTCCGGGACACCGACTACAATGAGCAGTTCTTC. It is translated as CASSLARLRDTDYNEQFF. Full variable domain (outside the CDR3, taken from reference TRBV7-9 and TRBJ2-1): DTGVSQNPRHKITKRGQNVTFRCDPISEHNRLYWYRQTLGQGPEFLTYFQNEAQLEKSRLLSDRFSAERPKGSFSTLEIQRTEQGDSAMYLCASSLARLRDTDYNEQFFGPGTRLTVL.